The clone carrying this T cell receptor (beta chain) appeared many times. The sample comes from a study of T-cell reconstitution after alpha-beta-depleted transplantation in children. The junction had 8 bases not matched to a gene; V was cut back by 2 bases and J by 6 bases. CDR1 and CDR2 from the germline V gene are SGHTA and FQGNSA. CDR3 length: 17 amino acids. Preparation of the TCRbeta library used unique molecular identifiers. TCRdb re-called the PCR reads through MiXCR, storing one row per CDR3 protein. Of about 120,000 distinct CDR3 sequences in the sample, 9% to 12% were seen once. The specimen was PBMCs from the stem cell graft donor, collected from the stem cell graft. V is TRBV7-2 and J is TRBJ1-4; 11 nucleotides align to TRBD1. The sequence derives from a human donor who donated a stem cell graft to a child with acute lymphoblastic leukemia. CDR3 DNA sequence: TGTGCCAGCAGCTTATTCCGGGACAGGGGGGTAGATGAAAAACTGTTTTTT. Its protein product is CASSLFRDRGVDEKLFF.